This TCR beta chain was profiled in a study of cytomegalovirus exposure and HLA in healthy donors. The PCR ran on 60 Vbeta and 13 Jbeta primers. TCRdb's table, derived via immunoSEQ multiplex PCR, lists solely in-frame clones and lacks some. The sample has approximately 110,000 clones, and its top ten clones hold more than 3%. Between the trimmed V and J ends, which lost 4 bases and 4 bases, there was a span of 13 bases. The CDR3 sequence is 14 residues long. Germline CDR1 is MNHNS and CDR2 is SASEGT. Sequenced material: PBMCs. The TCR sequence derives from a man between 18 and 29 years old in good health and CMV-seronegative. This rearrangement joins TRBV6-1 to TRBJ1-2, with a weak D call TRBD1 (6 bases). CDR3 amino acids: CASSATGGAYGYTF. DNA of the CDR3: TGTGCCAGCAGTGCCACGGGGGGCGCCTATGGCTACACCTTC.